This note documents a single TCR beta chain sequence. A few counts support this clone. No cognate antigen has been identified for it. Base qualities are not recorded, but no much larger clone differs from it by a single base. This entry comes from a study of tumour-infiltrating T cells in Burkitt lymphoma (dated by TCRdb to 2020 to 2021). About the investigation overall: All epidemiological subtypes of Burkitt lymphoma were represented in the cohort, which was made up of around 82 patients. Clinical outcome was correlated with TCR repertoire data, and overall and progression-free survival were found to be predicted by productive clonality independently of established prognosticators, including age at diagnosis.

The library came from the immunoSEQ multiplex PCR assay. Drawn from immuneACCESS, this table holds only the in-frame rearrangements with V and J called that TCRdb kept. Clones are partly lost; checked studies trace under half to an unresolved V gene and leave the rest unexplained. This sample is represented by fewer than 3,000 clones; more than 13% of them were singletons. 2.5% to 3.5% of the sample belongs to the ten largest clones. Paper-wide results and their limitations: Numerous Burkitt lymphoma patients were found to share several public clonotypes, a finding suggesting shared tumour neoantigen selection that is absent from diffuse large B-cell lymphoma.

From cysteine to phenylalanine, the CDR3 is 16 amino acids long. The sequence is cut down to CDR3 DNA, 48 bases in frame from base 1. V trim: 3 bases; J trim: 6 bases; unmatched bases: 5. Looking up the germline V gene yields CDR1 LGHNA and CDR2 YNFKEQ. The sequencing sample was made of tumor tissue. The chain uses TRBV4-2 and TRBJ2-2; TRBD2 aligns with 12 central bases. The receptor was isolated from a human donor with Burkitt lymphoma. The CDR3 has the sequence CASSQERLAGAGELFF. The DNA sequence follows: TGTGCCAGCAGCCAGGAAAGACTAGCGGGAGCCGGGGAGCTGTTTTTT.